The sample holds a few counts of the clone carrying this T cell receptor beta chain. This entry is derived from a study of blood T cells in healthy people across ages. A second PCR, run for roughly 7 to 12 cycles, used a sample-barcoded 5' primer plus a J-beta primer mix. One entry per CDR3 protein, called by TCRdb with MiXCR from the 5' RACE reads. The sample lists 1.5 million to 2 million distinct CDR3 sequences; 39% were seen once. This clonotype originated in a human donor in good health. Sequenced: blood.

The CDR3 region has the DNA TGCGCCACCCGAAAAGGGGAAAAACTGTTTTTT. Translating it yields CATRKGEKLFF. V usage is TRBV4-1 and J usage is TRBJ1-4; D is uncertain. The CDR3 covers 11 residues. V was pared by 10 bases and J by 8 bases, with 11 bases between. Per germline, CDR1 MGHRA and CDR2 YSYEKL.